The entry that follows covers one TCR beta chain sequence. V dropped 5 bases and J dropped 8 bases, with 16 bases sitting between them. CDR3 length: 14 residues. The V gene's germline CDR1 is MNHEY and CDR2 SVGAGI. Original methodology: Reference gene primers were amplified, and this amplification served to estimate nucleated cell counts. Profiled with immunoSEQ multiplex PCR; TCRdb holds only in-frame clones, not every one. V, J and clone size reflect that table, while D and trimming were determined from the DNA. Found here are some 140,000 clones, about 80% of them singletons; the top ten hold around 10%. Patients from Seattle were sampled longitudinally, starting during active infection. The data stem from a study of blood T cell repertoires in COVID-19.

The specimen sequenced was peripheral blood. The chain carries TRBV6-5 and TRBJ2-1; weak D call: TRBD1 (6 bases). This clonotype was sampled from a woman aged 55-70 years with COVID-19, enrolled during active disease. This CDR3 is CASSTSTGYDEQFF. As DNA, the CDR3 is TGTGCCAGCAGTACCTCCACAGGGTATGATGAGCAGTTCTTC.